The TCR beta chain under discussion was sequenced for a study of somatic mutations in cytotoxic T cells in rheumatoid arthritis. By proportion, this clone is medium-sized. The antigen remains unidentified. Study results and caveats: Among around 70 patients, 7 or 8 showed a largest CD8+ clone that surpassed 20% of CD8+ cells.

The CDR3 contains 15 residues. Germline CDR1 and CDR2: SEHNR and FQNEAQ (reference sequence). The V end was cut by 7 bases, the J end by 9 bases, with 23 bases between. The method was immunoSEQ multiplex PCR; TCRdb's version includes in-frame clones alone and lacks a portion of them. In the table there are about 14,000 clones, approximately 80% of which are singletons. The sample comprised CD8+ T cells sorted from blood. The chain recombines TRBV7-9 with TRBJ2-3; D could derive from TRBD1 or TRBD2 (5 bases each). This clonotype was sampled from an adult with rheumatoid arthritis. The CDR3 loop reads CASTPGAGPGETQYF. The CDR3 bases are TGTGCCAGCACGCCCGGGGCTGGGCCCGGGGAAACGCAGTATTTT.